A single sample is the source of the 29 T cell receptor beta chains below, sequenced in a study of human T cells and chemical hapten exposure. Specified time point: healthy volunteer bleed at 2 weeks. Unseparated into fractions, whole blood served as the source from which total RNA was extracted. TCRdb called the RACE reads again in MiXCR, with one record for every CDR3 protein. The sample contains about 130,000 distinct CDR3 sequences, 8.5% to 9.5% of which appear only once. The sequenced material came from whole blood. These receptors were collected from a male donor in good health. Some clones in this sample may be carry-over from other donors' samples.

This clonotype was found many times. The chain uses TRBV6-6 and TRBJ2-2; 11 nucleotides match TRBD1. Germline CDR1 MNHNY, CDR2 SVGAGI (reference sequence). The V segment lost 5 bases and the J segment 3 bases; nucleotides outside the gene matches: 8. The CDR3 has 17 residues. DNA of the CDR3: TGTGCCAGCAGTCCCCATCCGGGACAGGGGGACACCGGGGAGCTGTTTTTT. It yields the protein CASSPHPGQGDTGELFF.

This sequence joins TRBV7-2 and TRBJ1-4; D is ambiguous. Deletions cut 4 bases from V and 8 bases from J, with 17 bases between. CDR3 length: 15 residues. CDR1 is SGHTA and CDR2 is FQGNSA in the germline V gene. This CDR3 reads CASSSAVRKQEKLFF. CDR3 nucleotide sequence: TGTGCCAGCAGCTCCGCCGTGCGGAAACAGGAAAAACTGTTTTTT.

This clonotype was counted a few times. Written as DNA, the CDR3 is TGTGCCAGCAGCCAAGTGATCCATTCGGGGTACAATGAGCAGTTCTTC. This encodes CASSQVIHSGYNEQFF. The chain is built from TRBV3-1 and TRBJ2-1, with D perhaps matching TRBD2 (5 bases). This CDR3 spans 16 amino acids. Germline loops: CDR1 LGHDT, CDR2 YNNKEL (reference sequence). V shed 1 base and J shed 4 bases, with 14 bases lying between them.

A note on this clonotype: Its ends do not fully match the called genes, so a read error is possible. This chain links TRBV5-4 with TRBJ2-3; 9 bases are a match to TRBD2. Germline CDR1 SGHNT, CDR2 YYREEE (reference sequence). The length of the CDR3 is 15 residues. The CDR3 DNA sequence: TGTGCCAGCACCTTGGATAGCGGGGGAACAGATACGCAGTATTTT. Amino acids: CASTLDSGGTDTQYF.

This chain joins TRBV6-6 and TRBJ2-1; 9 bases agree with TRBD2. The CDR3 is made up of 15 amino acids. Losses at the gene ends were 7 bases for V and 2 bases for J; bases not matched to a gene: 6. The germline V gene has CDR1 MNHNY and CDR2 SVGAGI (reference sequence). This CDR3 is CASTRLAVTYNEQFF. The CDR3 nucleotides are TGTGCCAGCACCCGACTAGCGGTAACCTACAATGAGCAGTTCTTC.

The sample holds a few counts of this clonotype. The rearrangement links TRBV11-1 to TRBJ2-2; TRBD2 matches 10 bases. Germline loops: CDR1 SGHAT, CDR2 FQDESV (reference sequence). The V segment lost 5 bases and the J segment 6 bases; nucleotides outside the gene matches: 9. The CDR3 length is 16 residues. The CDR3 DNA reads TGTGCCAGCAGCACGCCTAGCGGGAGTTGGGCCGGGGAGCTGTTTTTT. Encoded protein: CASSTPSGSWAGELFF.

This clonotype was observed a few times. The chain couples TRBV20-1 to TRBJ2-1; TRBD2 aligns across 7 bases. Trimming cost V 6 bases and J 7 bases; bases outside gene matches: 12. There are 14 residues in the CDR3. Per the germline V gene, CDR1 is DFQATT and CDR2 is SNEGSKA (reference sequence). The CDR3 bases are TGCAGTGCGGACCCTAGCGGCATTATGAATGAGCAGTTCTTC. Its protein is CSADPSGIMNEQFF.

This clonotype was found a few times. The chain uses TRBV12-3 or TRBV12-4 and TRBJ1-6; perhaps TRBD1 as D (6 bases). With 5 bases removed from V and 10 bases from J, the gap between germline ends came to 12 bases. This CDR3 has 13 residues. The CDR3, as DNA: TGTGCCAGCAGTAAAACAGGGAACTCACCCCTCCACTTT. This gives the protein CASSKTGNSPLHF.

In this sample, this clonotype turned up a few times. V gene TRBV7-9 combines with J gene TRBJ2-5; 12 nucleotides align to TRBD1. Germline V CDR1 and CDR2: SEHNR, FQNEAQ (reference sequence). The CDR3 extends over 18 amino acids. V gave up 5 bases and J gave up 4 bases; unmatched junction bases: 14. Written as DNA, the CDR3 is TGTGCCAGCAGCCGAACAACCCCGGGACAGGGGGCTTTAGAGACCCAGTACTTC. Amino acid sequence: CASSRTTPGQGALETQYF.

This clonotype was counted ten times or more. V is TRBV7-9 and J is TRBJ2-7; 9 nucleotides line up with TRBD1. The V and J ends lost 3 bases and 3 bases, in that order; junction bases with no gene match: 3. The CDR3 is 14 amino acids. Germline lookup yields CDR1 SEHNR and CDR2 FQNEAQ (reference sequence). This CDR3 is CASSFAGQGYEQYF. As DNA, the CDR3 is TGTGCCAGCAGCTTTGCGGGACAGGGCTACGAGCAGTACTTC.

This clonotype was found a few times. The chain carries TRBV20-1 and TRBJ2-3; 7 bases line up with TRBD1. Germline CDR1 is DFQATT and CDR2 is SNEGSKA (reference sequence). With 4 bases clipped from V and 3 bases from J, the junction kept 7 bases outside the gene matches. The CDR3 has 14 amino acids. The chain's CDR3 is CSANIPGGTDTQYF. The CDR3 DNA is TGCAGTGCTAATATACCAGGGGGAACAGATACGCAGTATTTT.

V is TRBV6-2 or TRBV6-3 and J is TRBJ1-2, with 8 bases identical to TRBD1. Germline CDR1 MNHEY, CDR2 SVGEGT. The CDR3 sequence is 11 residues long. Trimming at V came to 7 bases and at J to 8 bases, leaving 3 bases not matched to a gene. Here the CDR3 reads CASTDRAGYTF. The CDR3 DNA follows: TGTGCCAGCACGGACAGGGCGGGCTACACCTTC.

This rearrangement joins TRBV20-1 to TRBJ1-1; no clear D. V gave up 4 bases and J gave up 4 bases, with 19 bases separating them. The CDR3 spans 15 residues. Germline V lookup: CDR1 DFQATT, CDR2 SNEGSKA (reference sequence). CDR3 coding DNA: TGCAGTGCTAAAAAAACACCAGTTGACTTCACTGAAGCTTTCTTT. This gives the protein CSAKKTPVDFTEAFF.

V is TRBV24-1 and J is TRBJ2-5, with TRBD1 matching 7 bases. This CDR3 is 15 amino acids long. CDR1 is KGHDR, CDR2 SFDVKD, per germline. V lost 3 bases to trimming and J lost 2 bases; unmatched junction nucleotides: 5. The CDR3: CATSDTRQGQETQYF. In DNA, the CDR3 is TGTGCCACCAGTGATACCCGACAGGGACAAGAGACCCAGTACTTC.

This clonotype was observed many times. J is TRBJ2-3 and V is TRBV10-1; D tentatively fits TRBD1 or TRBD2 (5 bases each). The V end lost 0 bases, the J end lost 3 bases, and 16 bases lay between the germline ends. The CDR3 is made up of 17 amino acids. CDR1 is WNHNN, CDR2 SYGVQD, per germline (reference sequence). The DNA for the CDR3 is TGCGCCAGCAGTGAGTCAGCCGGGACGGCGAGGACAGATACGCAGTATTTT. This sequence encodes CASSESAGTARTDTQYF.

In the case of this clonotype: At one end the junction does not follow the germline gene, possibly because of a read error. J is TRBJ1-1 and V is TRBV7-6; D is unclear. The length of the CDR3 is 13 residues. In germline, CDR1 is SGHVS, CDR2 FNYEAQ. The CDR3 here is CANSFGSNAEAFF. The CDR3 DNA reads TGTGCCAACAGCTTTGGGTCAAACGCTGAAGCTTTCTTT.

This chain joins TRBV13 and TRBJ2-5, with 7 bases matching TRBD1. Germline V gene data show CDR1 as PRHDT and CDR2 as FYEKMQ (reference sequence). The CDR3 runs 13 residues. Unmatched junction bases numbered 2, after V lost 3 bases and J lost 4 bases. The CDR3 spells CASSFGTVETQYF. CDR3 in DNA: TGTGCCAGCAGCTTTGGGACAGTAGAGACCCAGTACTTC.

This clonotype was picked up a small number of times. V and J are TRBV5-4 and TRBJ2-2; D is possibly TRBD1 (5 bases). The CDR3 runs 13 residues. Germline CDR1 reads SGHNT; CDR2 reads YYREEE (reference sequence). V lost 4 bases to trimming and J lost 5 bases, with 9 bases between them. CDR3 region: CASSPGLTGELFF. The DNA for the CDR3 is TGTGCCAGCAGCCCAGGGCTGACCGGGGAGCTGTTTTTT.

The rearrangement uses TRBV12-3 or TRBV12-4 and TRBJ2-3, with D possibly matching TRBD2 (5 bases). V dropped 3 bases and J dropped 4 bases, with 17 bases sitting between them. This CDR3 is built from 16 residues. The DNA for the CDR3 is TGTGCCAGCAGTTTTTTCGGAAATTCGGGGTCAGATACGCAGTATTTT. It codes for CASSFFGNSGSDTQYF.

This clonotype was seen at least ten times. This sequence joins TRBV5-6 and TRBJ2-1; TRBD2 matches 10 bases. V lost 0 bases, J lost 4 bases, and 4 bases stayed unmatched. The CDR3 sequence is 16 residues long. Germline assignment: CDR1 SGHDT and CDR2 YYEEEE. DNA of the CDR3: TGTGCCAGCAGCTTGGGTTTTAGCGGGGGGTACAATGAGCAGTTCTTC. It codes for CASSLGFSGGYNEQFF.

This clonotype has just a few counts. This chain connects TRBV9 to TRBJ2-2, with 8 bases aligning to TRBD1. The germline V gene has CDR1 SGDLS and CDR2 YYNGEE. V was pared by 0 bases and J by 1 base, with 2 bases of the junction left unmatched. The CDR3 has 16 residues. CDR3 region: CASSVVGQGNTGELFF. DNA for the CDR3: TGTGCCAGCAGCGTAGTTGGACAGGGGAACACCGGGGAGCTGTTTTTT.

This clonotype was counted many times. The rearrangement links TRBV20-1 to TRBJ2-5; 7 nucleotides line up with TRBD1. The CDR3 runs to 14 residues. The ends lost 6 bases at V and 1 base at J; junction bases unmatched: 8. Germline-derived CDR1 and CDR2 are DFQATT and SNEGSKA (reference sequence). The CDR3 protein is CSAGRGQAQETQYF. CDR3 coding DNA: TGCAGTGCGGGAAGAGGACAGGCCCAAGAGACCCAGTACTTC.

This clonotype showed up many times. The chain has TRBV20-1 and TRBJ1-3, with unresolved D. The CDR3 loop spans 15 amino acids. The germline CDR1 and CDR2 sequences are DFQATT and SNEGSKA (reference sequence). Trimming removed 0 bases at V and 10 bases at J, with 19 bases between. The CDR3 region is CSARDGRYTERTIYF. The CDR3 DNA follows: TGCAGTGCTAGAGACGGCCGGTACACGGAGAGGACCATATATTTT.

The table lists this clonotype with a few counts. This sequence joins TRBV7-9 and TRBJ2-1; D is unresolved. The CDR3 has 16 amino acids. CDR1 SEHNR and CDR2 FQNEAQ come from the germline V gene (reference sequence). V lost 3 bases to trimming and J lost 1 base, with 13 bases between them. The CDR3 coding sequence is TGTGCCAGCAGCTTCCCCCCATTAGGGTCCTACAATGAGCAGTTCTTC. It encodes CASSFPPLGSYNEQFF.

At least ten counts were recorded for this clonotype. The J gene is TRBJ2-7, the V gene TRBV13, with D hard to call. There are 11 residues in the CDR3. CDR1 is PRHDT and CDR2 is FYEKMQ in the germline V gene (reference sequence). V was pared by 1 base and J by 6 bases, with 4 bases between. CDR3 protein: CASSLAGEQYF. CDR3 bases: TGTGCCAGCAGCTTAGCGGGCGAGCAGTACTTC.

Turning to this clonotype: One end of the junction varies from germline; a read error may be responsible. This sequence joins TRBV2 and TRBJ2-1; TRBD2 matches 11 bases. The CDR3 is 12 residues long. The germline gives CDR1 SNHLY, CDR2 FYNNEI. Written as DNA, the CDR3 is TGTGCCAGCAGCGTACTAGCGGGGGATTCTCTCTTC. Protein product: CASSVLAGDSLF.

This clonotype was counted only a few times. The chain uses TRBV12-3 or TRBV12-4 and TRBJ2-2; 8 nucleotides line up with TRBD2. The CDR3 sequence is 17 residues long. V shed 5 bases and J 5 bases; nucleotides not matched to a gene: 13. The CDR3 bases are TGTGCCAGCAGTCTCCGACTCGGGGGGGTTAATACCGGGGAGCTGTTTTTT. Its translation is CASSLRLGGVNTGELFF.

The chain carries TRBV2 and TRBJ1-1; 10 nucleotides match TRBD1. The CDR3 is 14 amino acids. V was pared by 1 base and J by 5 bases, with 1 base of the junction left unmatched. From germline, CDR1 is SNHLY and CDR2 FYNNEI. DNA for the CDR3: TGTGCCAGCAGTGAAGGGACAGGGGGGACTGAAGCTTTCTTT. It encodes CASSEGTGGTEAFF.

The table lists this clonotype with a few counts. The CDR3 sequence is CASRTRMGVYEQYF. Here the CDR3 DNA reads TGTGCCAGCAGGACGAGAATGGGAGTCTACGAGCAGTACTTC. The chain uses TRBV6-1 and TRBJ2-7, with a tentative D call TRBD2 (5 bases). Germline V gene sequence: CDR1 MNHNS, CDR2 SASEGT. V shed 6 bases and J shed 3 bases, with 15 bases lying between them. This CDR3 is built from 14 residues.